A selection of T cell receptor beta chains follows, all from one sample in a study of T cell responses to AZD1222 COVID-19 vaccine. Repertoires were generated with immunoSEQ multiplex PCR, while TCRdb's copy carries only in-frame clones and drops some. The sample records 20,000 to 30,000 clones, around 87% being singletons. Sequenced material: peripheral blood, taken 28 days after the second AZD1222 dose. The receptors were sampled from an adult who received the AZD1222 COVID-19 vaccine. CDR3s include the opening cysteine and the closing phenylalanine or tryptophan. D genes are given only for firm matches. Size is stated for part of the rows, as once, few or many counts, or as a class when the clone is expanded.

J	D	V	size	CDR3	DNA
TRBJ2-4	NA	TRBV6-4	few	CASSVPPKEGKNIQYF	TGTGCCAGCAGTGTCCCCCCAAAGGAAGGCAAAAACATTCAGTACTTC
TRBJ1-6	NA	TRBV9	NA	CASSAYRASPLHF	TGTGCCAGCAGCGCCTACAGGGCGTCACCCCTCCACTTT
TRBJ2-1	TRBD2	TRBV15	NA	CATSRLAGEGNEQFF	TGTGCCACCAGCAGATTAGCGGGAGAGGGGAATGAGCAGTTCTTC
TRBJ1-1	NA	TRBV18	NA	CASSPGGDTEAFF	TGTGCCAGCTCACCGGGCGGAGACACTGAAGCTTTCTTT
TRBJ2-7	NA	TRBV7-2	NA	CASSLGTTGRSYEQYF	TGTGCCAGCAGCTTAGGTACGACGGGGCGCTCCTACGAGCAGTACTTC
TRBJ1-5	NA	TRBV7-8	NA	CASSLGRGASNQPQHF	TGTGCCAGCAGCTTAGGGAGGGGGGCCAGCAATCAGCCCCAGCATTTT
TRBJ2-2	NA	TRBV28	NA	CASTGGTGELFF	TGTGCCAGCACAGGGGGGACCGGGGAGCTGTTTTTT
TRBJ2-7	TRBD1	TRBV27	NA	CASYNRGFREQYF	TGTGCCAGCTATAACAGGGGTTTCCGCGAGCAGTACTTC
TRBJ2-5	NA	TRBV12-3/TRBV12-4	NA	CASSSNRQETQYF	TGTGCCAGCAGTTCTAACAGACAAGAGACCCAGTACTTC
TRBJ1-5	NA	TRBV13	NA	CASSIGGTQPQHF	TGTGCCAGCAGCATTGGGGGGACTCAGCCCCAGCATTTT
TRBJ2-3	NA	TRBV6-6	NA	CASGPVAGDTQYF	TGTGCCAGCGGTCCAGTAGCCGGAGATACGCAGTATTTT
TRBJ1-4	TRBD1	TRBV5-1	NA	CASSSGTGEKLFF	TGCGCCAGCAGCTCGGGGACAGGTGAAAAACTGTTTTTT
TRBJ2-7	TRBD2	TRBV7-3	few	CASSPTSGGREQYF	TGTGCCAGCAGCCCAACTAGCGGTGGTCGGGAGCAGTACTTC
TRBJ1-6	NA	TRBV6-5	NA	CASSYAAALHF	TGTGCCAGCAGTTACGCAGCGGCCCTCCACTTT
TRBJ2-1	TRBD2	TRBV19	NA	CASSPRTPGASGTYNEQFF	TGTGCCAGTAGTCCGCGGACGCCCGGGGCTAGCGGGACCTACAATGAGCAGTTCTTC
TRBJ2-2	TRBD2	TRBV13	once	CASSPTFLAGDTGELFF	TGTGCCAGCAGCCCCACCTTCCTAGCGGGAGACACCGGGGAGCTGTTTTTT
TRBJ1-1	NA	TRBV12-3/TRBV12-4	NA	CASSADSHPEAFF	TGTGCCAGCAGCGCAGACAGTCACCCCGAAGCTTTCTTT